Each of the 14 T cell receptor beta chains below was sequenced from the same sample in a study of glioma-infiltrating T cells. Using RNA template, CDR3s of TCR alpha and beta were amplified with iRepertoire arm-PCR. TCRdb re-analysed the multiplex PCR reads in MiXCR, keeping a single row per CDR3 protein. The sample has about 130,000 distinct CDR3 sequences, around 25% seen once. Specimen: glioma tissue, nonneoplastic brain tissue, or PBMCs (not recorded which). These receptors originate from a human donor with low-grade glioma or glioblastoma, undergoing nonglioma brain surgery, or in good health (not recorded which).

This clonotype has only one observation. The chain carries TRBV29-1 and TRBJ2-1, with 10 bases aligning to TRBD2. Germline V lookup: CDR1 SQVTM, CDR2 ANQGSEA. V shed 5 bases, J shed 3 bases, and the junction held 4 bases outside the gene matches. The CDR3 consists of 14 residues. The CDR3 spells CSVPRTSGYNEQFF. DNA of the CDR3: TGCAGCGTTCCTCGGACTAGCGGCTACAATGAGCAGTTCTTC.

The table lists this clonotype with many counts. The chain couples TRBV15 to TRBJ2-7; tentatively, D is TRBD1 (5 bases). Germline assignment: CDR1 LNHNV and CDR2 YYDKDF (reference sequence). The CDR3 runs 13 residues. Trimming shortened V by 4 bases and J by 7 bases, and 14 bases separated the two germline ends. The CDR3 DNA reads as TGTGCCACCAGCAAGGAGCAGGGCTTGGAGCAGTACGTC. It specifies CATSKEQGLEQYV.

The chain recombines TRBV18 with TRBJ1-2, with D possibly matching TRBD1 (5 bases). CDR3 length: 13 residues. Germline V gives CDR1 KGHSH, CDR2 LQKENI. Trimming cost V 6 bases and J 1 base, with 9 bases left between them. CDR3: CASSRDVNYGYTF. In DNA, the CDR3 is TGTGCCAGCTCGCGGGACGTTAACTATGGCTACACCTTC.

The chain links TRBV9 to TRBJ2-3, with D maybe TRBD1 (6 bases). Per germline, CDR1 SGDLS and CDR2 YYNGEE. CDR3 length: 14 amino acids. Trimming shortened V by 2 bases and J by 0 bases, and 7 bases separated the two germline ends. CDR3 loop: CASSVDSSTDTQYF. CDR3 nucleotide sequence: TGTGCCAGCAGCGTGGACAGTAGCACAGATACGCAGTATTTT.

This clonotype was counted only a few times. This chain links TRBV6-6 with TRBJ2-5; unclear D gene. The CDR3 sequence is 13 residues long. From germline, CDR1 is MNHNY and CDR2 SVGAGI (reference sequence). V gave up 0 bases and J gave up 5 bases, with 7 bases separating them. CDR3 loop: CASSYSGRETQYF. In DNA, the CDR3 is TGTGCCAGCAGTTACTCGGGCCGGGAGACCCAGTACTTC.

The V call is TRBV2, the J call TRBJ1-5; the D gene is possibly TRBD1 (5 bases). The CDR3 is 14 amino acids. Trimming took 9 bases from V and 2 from J, leaving 14 bases between them. Germline V lookup: CDR1 SNHLY, CDR2 FYNNEI. The CDR3 region has the DNA TGTGCCAGTGAGGGGTATCGTGGCAATCAGCCCCAGCATTTT. It yields the protein CASEGYRGNQPQHF.

This chain joins TRBV6-1 and TRBJ2-5; possibly TRBD1 for D (5 bases). Trimming took 5 bases from V and 2 from J, leaving 12 bases between them. Germline CDR1 MNHNS, CDR2 SASEGT. This CDR3 region has 14 residues. Here the CDR3 reads CASSPVTAQETQYF. Here the CDR3 DNA reads TGTGCCAGCAGTCCCGTGACAGCTCAAGAGACCCAGTACTTC.

The rearrangement uses TRBV7-9 and TRBJ2-1, with 8 bases identical to TRBD2. The CDR3 consists of 15 residues. V trimming: 1 base; J trimming: 5 bases; junction bases outside the gene matches: 4. Germline V gene data show CDR1 as SEHNR and CDR2 as FQNEAQ (reference sequence). The CDR3, as DNA: TGTGCCAGCAGCTTAGAGACGGGGGGGAACAATGAGCAGTTCTTC. Protein sequence: CASSLETGGNNEQFF.

This clonotype was seen more than once but under ten times. The gene calls are TRBV7-9 and TRBJ1-1; D call uncertain. CDR1 and CDR2 from the germline V gene are SEHNR and FQNEAQ (reference sequence). The V gene lost 3 bases and the J gene lost 2 bases, with 7 bases spanning the gap. The CDR3 totals 13 residues. CDR3 DNA sequence: TGTGCCAGCAGCTTCACCTCTAACACTGAAGCTTTCTTT. Translation gives CASSFTSNTEAFF. The full variable domain, in which reference TRBV7-9 and TRBJ1-1 provide the parts outside the CDR3, is DTGVSQNPRHKITKRGQNVTFRCDPISEHNRLYWYRQTLGQGPEFLTYFQNEAQLEKSRLLSDRFSAERPKGSFSTLEIQRTEQGDSAMYLCASSFTSNTEAFFGQGTRLTVV.

The V and J genes are TRBV10-3 and TRBJ1-5, with no clear D. The CDR3 is 13 amino acids. V was clipped by 4 bases and J by 1 base, with 5 bases between them. Germline lookup yields CDR1 ENHRY and CDR2 SYGVKD. DNA for the CDR3: TGTGCCATCAGTGGTGGGAGCAATCAGCCCCAGCATTTT. It is translated as CAISGGSNQPQHF.

This clonotype was seen ten or more times. The V and J genes are TRBV20-1 and TRBJ2-1; TRBD2 agrees at 7 bases. Trimming at V came to 5 bases and at J to 4 bases, leaving 5 bases not matched to a gene. Germline V lookup: CDR1 DFQATT, CDR2 SNEGSKA (reference sequence). The CDR3 runs to 13 residues. The CDR3 here is CSAETSRYNEQFF. DNA of the CDR3: TGCAGTGCTGAGACTAGCAGATACAATGAGCAGTTCTTC.

This chain uses TRBV15 with TRBJ2-4; D is perhaps TRBD2 (6 bases). The CDR3 runs 18 residues. The germline gives CDR1 LNHNV, CDR2 YYDKDF (reference sequence). The V gene lost 6 bases and the J gene lost 0 bases, with 21 bases spanning the gap. The CDR3 region has the DNA TGTGCCACCAGGCATTCCGGATGGGGAGGACTAGCCAAAAACATTCAGTACTTC. Protein: CATRHSGWGGLAKNIQYF. Based on the CDR3 plus reference TRBV15 and TRBJ2-4, the full variable domain is DAMVIQNPRYQVTQFGKPVTLSCSQTLNHNVMYWYQQKSSQAPKLLFHYYDKDFNNEADTPDNFQSRRPNTSFCFLDIRSPGLGDTAMYLCATRHSGWGGLAKNIQYFGAGTRLSVL.

V usage is TRBV18 and J usage is TRBJ2-7, with 13 bases lining up with TRBD2. Germline CDR1 reads KGHSH; CDR2 reads LQKENI. The CDR3 extends over 15 amino acids. The CDR3 DNA follows: TGTGCCAGCTCTCCACTAGCGGGGGGGTCCTACGAGCAGTACGTC. Protein sequence: CASSPLAGGSYEQYV.

There are many counts of this clonotype. This chain connects TRBV14 to TRBJ2-3; no firm D call. Germline V gene sequence: CDR1 SGHDN, CDR2 FVKESK. The CDR3 runs 14 residues. Trimming removed 1 base at V and 8 bases at J, with 13 bases between. This CDR3 reads CASSQVAMVGTQYF. CDR3 coding DNA: TGTGCCAGCAGCCAAGTCGCGATGGTTGGTACGCAGTATTTT. Full variable domain (rest looked up from reference TRBV14 and TRBJ2-3): EAGVTQFPSHSVIEKGQTVTLRCDPISGHDNLYWYRRVMGKEIKFLLHFVKESKQDESGMPNNRFLAERTGGTYSTLKVQPAELEDSGVYFCASSQVAMVGTQYFGPGTRLTVL.